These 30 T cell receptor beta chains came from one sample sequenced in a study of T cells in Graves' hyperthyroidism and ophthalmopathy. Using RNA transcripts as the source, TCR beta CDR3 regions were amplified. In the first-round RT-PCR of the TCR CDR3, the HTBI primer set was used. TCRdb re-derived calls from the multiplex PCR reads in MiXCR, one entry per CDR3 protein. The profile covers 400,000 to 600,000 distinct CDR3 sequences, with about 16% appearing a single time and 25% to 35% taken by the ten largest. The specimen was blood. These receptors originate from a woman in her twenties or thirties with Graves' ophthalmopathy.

CDR3 DNA sequence: TGTGCCAGCAGCCAGACCGCCAATGAGCAGTTCTTC. It encodes CASSQTANEQFF. This chain uses TRBV7-9 with TRBJ2-1, with no clear D. CDR3 length equals 12 residues. Germline V gene sequence: CDR1 SEHNR, CDR2 FQNEAQ (reference sequence). V gave up 5 bases and J gave up 6 bases, with 8 bases separating them. Drawing the rest from reference TRBV7-9 and TRBJ2-1, the complete variable domain is DTGVSQNPRHKITKRGQNVTFRCDPISEHNRLYWYRQTLGQGPEFLTYFQNEAQLEKSRLLSDRFSAERPKGSFSTLEIQRTEQGDSAMYLCASSQTANEQFFGPGTRLTVL.

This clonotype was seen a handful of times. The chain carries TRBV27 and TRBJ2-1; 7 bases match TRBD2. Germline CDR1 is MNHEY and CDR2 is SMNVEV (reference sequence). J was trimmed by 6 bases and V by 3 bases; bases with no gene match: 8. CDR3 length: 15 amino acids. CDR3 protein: CASSFSAGVINEQFF. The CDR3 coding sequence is TGTGCCAGCAGTTTCTCCGCGGGAGTGATCAATGAGCAGTTCTTC.

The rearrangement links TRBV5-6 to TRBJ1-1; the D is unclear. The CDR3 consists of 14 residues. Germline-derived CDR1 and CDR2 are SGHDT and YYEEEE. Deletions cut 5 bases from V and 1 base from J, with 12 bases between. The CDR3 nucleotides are TGTGCCAGCAGTAAAGGCAAGGCGAACACTGAAGCTTTCTTT. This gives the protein CASSKGKANTEAFF. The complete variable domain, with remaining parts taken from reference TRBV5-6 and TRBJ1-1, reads DAGVTQSPTHLIKTRGQQVTLRCSPKSGHDTVSWYQQALGQGPQFIFQYYEEEERQRGNFPDRFSGHQFPNYSSELNVNALLLGDSALYLCASSKGKANTEAFFGQGTRLTVV.

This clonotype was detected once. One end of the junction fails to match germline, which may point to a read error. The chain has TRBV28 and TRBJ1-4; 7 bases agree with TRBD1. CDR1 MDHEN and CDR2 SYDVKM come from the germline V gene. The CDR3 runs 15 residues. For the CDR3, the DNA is TGTGTCAGCAGTTTGGAGGGGGCGGTAGGGGAAAAACTGTTTTTT. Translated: CVSSLEGAVGEKLFF.

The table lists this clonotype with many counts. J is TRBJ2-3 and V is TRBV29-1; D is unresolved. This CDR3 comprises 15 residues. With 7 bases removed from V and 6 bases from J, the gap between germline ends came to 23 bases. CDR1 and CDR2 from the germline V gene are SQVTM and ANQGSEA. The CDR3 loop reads CSAHFGSTRSDTQYF. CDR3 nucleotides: TGCAGCGCTCACTTCGGTAGCACACGGTCGGATACGCAGTATTTT.

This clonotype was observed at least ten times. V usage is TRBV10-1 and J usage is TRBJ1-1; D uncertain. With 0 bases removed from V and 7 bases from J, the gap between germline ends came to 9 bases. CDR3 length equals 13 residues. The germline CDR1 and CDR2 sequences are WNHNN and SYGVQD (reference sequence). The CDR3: CASSESNQVEAFF. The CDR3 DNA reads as TGCGCCAGCAGTGAGTCGAATCAGGTTGAAGCTTTCTTT.

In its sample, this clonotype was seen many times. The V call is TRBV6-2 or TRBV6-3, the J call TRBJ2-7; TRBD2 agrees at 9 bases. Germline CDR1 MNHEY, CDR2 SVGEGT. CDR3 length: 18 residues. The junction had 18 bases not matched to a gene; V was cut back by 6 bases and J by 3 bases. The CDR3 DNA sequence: TGTGCCAGCAGCCATCGCCTGGAGAGCGGGAGGACCAACTACGAGCAGTACTTC. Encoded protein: CASSHRLESGRTNYEQYF.

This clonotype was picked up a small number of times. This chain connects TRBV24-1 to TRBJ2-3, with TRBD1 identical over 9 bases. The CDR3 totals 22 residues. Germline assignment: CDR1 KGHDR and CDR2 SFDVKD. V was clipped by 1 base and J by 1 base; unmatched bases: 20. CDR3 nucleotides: TGTGCCACCAGTGATTTCGACACCGGAGACAGGGACAGGGTAAGAGGCACAGATACGCAGTATTTT. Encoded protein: CATSDFDTGDRDRVRGTDTQYF.

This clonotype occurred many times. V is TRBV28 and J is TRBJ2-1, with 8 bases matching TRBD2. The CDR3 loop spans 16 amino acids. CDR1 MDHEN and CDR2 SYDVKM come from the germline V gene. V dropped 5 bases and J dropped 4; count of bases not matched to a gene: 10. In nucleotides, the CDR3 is TGTGCCAGCAGTGCAACCGGGACTAGGATATACAATGAGCAGTTCTTC. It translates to CASSATGTRIYNEQFF. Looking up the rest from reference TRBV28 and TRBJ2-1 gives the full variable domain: DVKVTQSSRYLVKRTGEKVFLECVQDMDHENMFWYRQDPGLGLRLIYFSYDVKMKEKGDIPEGYSVSREKKERFSLILESASTNQTSMYLCASSATGTRIYNEQFFGPGTRLTVL.

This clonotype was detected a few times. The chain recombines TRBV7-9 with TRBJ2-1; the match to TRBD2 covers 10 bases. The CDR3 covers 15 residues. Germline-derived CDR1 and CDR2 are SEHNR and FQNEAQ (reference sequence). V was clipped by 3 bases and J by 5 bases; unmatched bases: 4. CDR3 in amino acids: CASSFLAGEDNEQFF. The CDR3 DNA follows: TGTGCCAGCAGCTTCCTAGCGGGAGAGGACAATGAGCAGTTCTTC. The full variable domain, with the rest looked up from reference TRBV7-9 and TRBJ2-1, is DTGVSQNPRHKITKRGQNVTFRCDPISEHNRLYWYRQTLGQGPEFLTYFQNEAQLEKSRLLSDRFSAERPKGSFSTLEIQRTEQGDSAMYLCASSFLAGEDNEQFFGPGTRLTVL.

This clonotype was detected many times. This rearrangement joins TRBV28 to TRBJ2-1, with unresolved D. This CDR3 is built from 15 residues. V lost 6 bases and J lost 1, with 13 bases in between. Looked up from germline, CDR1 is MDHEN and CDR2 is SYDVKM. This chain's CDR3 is CASRTASRSYNEQFF. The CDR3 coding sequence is TGTGCCAGCAGAACAGCGTCAAGGTCCTACAATGAGCAGTTCTTC.

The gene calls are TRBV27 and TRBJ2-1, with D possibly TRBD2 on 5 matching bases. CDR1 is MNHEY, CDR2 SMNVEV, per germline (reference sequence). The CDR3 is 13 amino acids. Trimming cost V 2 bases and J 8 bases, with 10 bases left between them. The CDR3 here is CASSLASPDEQFF. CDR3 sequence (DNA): TGTGCCAGCAGTTTAGCTAGCCCCGATGAGCAGTTCTTC.

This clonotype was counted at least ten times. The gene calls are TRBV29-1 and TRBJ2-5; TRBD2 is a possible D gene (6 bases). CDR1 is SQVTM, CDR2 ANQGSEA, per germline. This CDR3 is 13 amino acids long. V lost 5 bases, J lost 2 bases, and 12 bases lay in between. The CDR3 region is CSVRRGKQETQYF. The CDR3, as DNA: TGCAGCGTTAGGCGGGGAAAACAAGAGACCCAGTACTTC.

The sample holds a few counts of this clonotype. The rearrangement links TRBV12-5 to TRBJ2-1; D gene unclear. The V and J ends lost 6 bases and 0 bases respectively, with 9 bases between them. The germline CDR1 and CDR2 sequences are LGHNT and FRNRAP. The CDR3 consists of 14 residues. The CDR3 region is CASGPDNSYNEQFF. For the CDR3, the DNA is TGTGCTAGTGGACCCGACAACTCCTACAATGAGCAGTTCTTC.

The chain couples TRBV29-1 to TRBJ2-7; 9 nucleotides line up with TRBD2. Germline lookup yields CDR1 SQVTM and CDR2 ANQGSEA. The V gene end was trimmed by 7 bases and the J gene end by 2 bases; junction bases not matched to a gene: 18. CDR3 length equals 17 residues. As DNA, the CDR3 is TGCAGCGACGCTGGGGCCCTGACTAGCGGACAGACCTACGAGCAGTACTTC. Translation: CSDAGALTSGQTYEQYF.

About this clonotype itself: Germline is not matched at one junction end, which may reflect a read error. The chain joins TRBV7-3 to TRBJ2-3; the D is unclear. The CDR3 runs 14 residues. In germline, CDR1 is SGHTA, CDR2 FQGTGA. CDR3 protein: CTSTPSIDGDTQYF. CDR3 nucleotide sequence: TGTACCAGCACCCCCTCGATAGATGGGGATACGCAGTATTTT. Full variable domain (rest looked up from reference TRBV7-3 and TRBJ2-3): GAGVSQTPSNKVTEKGKYVELRCDPISGHTALYWYRQSLGQGPEFLIYFQGTGAADDSGLPNDRFFAVRPEGSVSTLKIQRTERGDSAVYLCTSTPSIDGDTQYFGPGTRLTVL.

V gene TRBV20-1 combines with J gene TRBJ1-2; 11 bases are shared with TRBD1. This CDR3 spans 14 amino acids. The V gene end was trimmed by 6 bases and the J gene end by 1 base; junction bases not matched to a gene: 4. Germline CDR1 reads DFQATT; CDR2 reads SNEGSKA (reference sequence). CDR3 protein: CSAAGTGGNYGYTF. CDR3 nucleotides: TGCAGTGCCGCCGGGACAGGGGGTAACTATGGCTACACCTTC.

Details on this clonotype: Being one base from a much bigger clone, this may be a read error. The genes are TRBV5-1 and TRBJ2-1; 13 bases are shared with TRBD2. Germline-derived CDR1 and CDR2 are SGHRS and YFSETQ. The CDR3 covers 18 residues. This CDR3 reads CASTVGLAGDPLYNKQFF. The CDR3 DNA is TGCGCCAGCACCGTTGGACTAGCGGGAGACCCCCTCTACAATAAGCAGTTCTTC.

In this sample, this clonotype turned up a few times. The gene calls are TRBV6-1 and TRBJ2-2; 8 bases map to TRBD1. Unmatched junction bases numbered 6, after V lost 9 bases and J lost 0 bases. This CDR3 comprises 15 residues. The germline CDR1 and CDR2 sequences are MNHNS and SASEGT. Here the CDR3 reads CARDDRGSNTGELFF. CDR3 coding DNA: TGTGCCAGGGACGACAGGGGTTCGAACACCGGGGAGCTGTTTTTT.

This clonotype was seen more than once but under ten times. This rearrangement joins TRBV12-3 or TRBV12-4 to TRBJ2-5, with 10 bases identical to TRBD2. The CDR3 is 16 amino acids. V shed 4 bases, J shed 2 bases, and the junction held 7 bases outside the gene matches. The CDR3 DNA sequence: TGTGCCAGCAGTTCGCTAGCGGGAGCTCATCAAGAGACCCAGTACTTC. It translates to CASSSLAGAHQETQYF.

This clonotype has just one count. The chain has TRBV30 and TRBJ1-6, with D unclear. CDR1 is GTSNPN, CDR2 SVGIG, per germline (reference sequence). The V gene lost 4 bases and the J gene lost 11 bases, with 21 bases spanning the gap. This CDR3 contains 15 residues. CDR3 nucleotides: TGTGCCTGGAATCGAGGAACCAATCCCGCGGCACCCCTCCACTTT. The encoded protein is CAWNRGTNPAAPLHF.

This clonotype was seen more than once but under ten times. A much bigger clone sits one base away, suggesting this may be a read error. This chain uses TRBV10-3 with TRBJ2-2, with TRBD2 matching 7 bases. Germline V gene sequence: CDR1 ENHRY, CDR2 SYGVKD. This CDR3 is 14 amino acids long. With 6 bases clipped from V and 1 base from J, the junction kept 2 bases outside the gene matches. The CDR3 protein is CAIRASGNTGELFF. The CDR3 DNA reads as TGTGCCATCAGGGCTAGCGGGAACACCGGGGAGCTGTTTTTT.

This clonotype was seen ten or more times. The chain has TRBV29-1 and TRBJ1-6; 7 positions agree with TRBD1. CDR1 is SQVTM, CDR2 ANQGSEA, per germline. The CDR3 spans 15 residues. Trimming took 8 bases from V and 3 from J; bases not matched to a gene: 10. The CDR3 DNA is TGCAGCTATCGTGCCGGGACAGACTATAATTCACCCCTCCACTTT. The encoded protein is CSYRAGTDYNSPLHF.

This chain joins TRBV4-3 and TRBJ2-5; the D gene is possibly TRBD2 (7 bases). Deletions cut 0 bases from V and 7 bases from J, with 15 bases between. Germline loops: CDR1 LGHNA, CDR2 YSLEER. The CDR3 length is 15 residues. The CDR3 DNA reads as TGCGCCAGCAGCCAAGATCTGGGCGGGGGCGGGACCCAGTACTTC. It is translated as CASSQDLGGGGTQYF.

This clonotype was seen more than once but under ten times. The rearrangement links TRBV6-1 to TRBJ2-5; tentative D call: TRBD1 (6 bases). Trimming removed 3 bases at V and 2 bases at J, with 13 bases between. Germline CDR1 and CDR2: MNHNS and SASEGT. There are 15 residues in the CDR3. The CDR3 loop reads CASSDRGTAQETQYF. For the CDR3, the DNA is TGTGCCAGCAGTGACAGGGGCACAGCACAAGAGACCCAGTACTTC.

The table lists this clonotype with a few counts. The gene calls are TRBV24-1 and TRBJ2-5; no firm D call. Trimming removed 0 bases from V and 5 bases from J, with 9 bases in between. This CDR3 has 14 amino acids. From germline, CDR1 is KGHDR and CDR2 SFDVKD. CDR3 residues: CATSDLLLGETQYF. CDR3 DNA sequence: TGTGCCACCAGTGATTTGCTGTTGGGTGAGACCCAGTACTTC.

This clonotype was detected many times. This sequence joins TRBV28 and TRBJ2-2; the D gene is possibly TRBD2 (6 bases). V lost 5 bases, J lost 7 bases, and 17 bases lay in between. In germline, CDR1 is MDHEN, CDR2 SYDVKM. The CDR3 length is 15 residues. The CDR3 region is CASSRAGTTGGELFF. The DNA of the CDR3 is TGTGCCAGCAGTAGGGCGGGAACTACAGGCGGGGAGCTGTTTTTT.

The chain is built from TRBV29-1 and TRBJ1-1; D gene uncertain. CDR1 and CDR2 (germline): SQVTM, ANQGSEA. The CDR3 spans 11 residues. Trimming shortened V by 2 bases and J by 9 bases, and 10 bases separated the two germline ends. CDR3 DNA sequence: TGCAGCGTTGAAACGGAAGTCCAAGCTTTCTTT. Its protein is CSVETEVQAFF.

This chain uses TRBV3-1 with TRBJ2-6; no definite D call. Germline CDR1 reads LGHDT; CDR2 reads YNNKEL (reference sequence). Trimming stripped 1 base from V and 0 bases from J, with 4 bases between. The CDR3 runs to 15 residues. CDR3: CASSQAFSGANVLTF. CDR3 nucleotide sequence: TGTGCCAGCAGCCAAGCCTTCTCTGGGGCCAACGTCCTGACTTTC. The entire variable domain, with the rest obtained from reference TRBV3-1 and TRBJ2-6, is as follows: DTAVSQTPKYLVTQMGNDKSIKCEQNLGHDTMYWYKQDSKKFLKIMFSYNNKELIINETVPNRFSPKSPDKAHLNLHINSLELGDSAVYFCASSQAFSGANVLTFGAGSRLTVL.

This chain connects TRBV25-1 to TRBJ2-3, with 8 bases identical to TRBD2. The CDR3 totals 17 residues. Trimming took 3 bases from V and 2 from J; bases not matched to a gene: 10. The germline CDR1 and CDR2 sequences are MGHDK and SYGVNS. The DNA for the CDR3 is TGTGCCAGCAGTGAGGGGACTAGGCGGTGGCACACAGATACGCAGTATTTT. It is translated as CASSEGTRRWHTDTQYF.